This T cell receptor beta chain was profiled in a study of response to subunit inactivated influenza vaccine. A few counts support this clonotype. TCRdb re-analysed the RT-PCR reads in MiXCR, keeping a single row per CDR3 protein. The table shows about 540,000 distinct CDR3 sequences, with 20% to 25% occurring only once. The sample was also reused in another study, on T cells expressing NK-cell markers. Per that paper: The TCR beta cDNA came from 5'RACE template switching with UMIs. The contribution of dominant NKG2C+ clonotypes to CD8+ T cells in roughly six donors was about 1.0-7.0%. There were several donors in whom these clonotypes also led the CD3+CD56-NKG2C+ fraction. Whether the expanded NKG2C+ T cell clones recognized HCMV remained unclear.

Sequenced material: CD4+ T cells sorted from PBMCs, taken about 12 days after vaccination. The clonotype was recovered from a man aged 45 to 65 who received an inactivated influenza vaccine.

CDR3 bases: TGTGCCAGCAGCCTGACGCCAAGGGAGCAGTACTTC. This gives the protein CASSLTPREQYF. The V call is TRBV7-2, the J call TRBJ2-7; no firm D call. V lost 5 bases and J lost 7, with 12 bases in between. There are 12 residues in the CDR3. The V gene's germline CDR1 is SGHTA and CDR2 FQGNSA.